This T cell receptor beta chain was recorded in a study of cytomegalovirus exposure and HLA in healthy donors. The study, taken as a whole, reports: A list of approximately 150 TCR beta chains associated with cytomegalovirus was given. Further analysis was carried out later, and it showed several of the most significant clusters appearing linked to common viral pathogens. Being indistinguishable, some V segments were excluded, TRBV6-2 and TRBV6-3 among them. Despite most TCR sequences being rare, some public TCRs occurred in many donors.

In the PCR, 60 Vbeta and 13 Jbeta primers were used. Sequencing used immunoSEQ multiplex PCR; TCRdb keeps in-frame clones, though not all of them. The sample has around 200,000 clones; around 85% are singletons. This clone was found a few times. The antigen is not known. Germline-derived CDR1 and CDR2 are SGHNT and YYREEE (reference sequence). The CDR3 extends over 16 amino acids. V shed 0 bases and J 5 bases; nucleotides not matched to a gene: 8. This receptor was obtained from a man aged 40-50 years in good health and CMV-seropositive. Source material: PBMCs. The J gene is TRBJ2-5, the V gene TRBV5-4, with TRBD2 matching over 9 bases. The CDR3 region has the DNA TGTGCCAGCAGCTTGGGGGGCGGGGGGGCCAGGGAGACCCAGTACTTC. Its protein is CASSLGGGGARETQYF.